The 8 T cell receptor beta chains below were found in one sample sequenced in a study of breast tumors, draining lymph nodes, adjacent tissues. TCRdb reanalysed the multiplex PCR reads using MiXCR and keeps one entry per CDR3 protein. The repertoire has some 130,000 distinct CDR3 sequences, approximately 20% of them found once; the top ten carry roughly 2.5%. Samples came from axillary lymph nodes draining the breast cancer. The sample taken for sequencing was axillary lymph node tissue. The receptor set was obtained from a female donor with breast cancer. Some clones in this sample may be carry-over from other donors' samples.

This clonotype was seen many times. The rearrangement uses TRBV4-1 and TRBJ2-3; 7 bases agree with TRBD1. The CDR3 contains 15 residues. The V gene end was trimmed by 4 bases and the J gene end by 5 bases; junction bases not matched to a gene: 9. The germline gives CDR1 MGHRA, CDR2 YSYEKL. This CDR3 reads CASSLGQVTGDTQYF. The CDR3 DNA is TGCGCCAGCAGCCTAGGACAGGTCACAGGAGATACGCAGTATTTT.

The chain joins TRBV11-2 to TRBJ2-3; 10 nucleotides align to TRBD2. The CDR3 is made up of 16 amino acids. The ends lost 5 bases at V and 5 bases at J; junction bases unmatched: 10. Germline CDR1 is SGHAT and CDR2 is FQNNGV. The CDR3 protein is CASSGTSDPGGDTQYF. The CDR3 DNA sequence: TGTGCCAGCAGCGGGACTAGCGATCCTGGAGGAGATACGCAGTATTTT.

This clonotype was observed at least ten times. The chain recombines TRBV28 with TRBJ1-2, with a tentative D call TRBD1 (5 bases). Germline CDR1 is MDHEN and CDR2 is SYDVKM. V gave up 6 bases and J gave up 3 bases, with 14 bases separating them. The CDR3 is made up of 14 amino acids. The CDR3 sequence: CASRAGSVDYGYTF. The DNA of the CDR3 is TGTGCCAGCAGGGCAGGGTCTGTCGACTATGGCTACACCTTC.

This clonotype was seen many times. This rearrangement joins TRBV29-1 to TRBJ2-2; D remains unclear. This CDR3 region has 14 residues. Germline assignment: CDR1 SQVTM and CDR2 ANQGSEA. Deletions cut 3 bases from V and 6 bases from J, with 14 bases between. CDR3 protein: CSVEQARLPGELFF. CDR3 sequence (DNA): TGCAGCGTTGAGCAGGCAAGATTGCCCGGGGAGCTGTTTTTT.

The sample holds many counts of this clonotype. The chain carries TRBV7-2 and TRBJ2-7; the D gene is possibly TRBD2 (5 bases). In germline, CDR1 is SGHTA, CDR2 FQGNSA. The V end was cut by 5 bases, the J end by 5 bases, with 19 bases between. This CDR3 contains 15 residues. The CDR3 nucleotides read TGTGCCAGCAGCCCTACGGGCAGCGGAGGTGACGAGCAGTACTTC. Translation: CASSPTGSGGDEQYF.

This clonotype was found many times. The rearrangement links TRBV18 to TRBJ2-7; tentatively, D is TRBD2 (5 bases). The CDR3 is 13 residues long. The germline V and J ends were trimmed by 6 bases and 2 bases, with 11 bases remaining between them. The germline V gene encodes CDR1 KGHSH and CDR2 LQKENI. The CDR3 here is CASSTRETYEQYF. CDR3 nucleotides: TGTGCCAGCTCGACGAGGGAGACCTACGAGCAGTACTTC.

This clonotype was detected ten times or more. V is TRBV4-1 and J is TRBJ1-2; 9 bases align to TRBD1. After removal of 4 bases from V and 4 bases from J, the junction contained 10 bases not matched to a gene. Germline CDR1 reads MGHRA; CDR2 reads YSYEKL. This CDR3 spans 16 amino acids. CDR3: CASSRRTGGEGYGYTF. Written as DNA, the CDR3 is TGCGCCAGCAGCCGAAGAACAGGGGGCGAGGGCTATGGCTACACCTTC.

This clonotype was counted at least ten times. This chain uses TRBV27 with TRBJ2-1; D may be TRBD2 (5 bases). Trimming left V 5 bases short and J 2 bases short, with 13 bases between. Germline values: CDR1 MNHEY, CDR2 SMNVEV (reference sequence). This CDR3 spans 15 amino acids. This CDR3 is CASSLDFPTYNEQFF. In DNA form, the CDR3 reads TGTGCCAGCAGTCTGGACTTTCCTACCTACAATGAGCAGTTCTTC.